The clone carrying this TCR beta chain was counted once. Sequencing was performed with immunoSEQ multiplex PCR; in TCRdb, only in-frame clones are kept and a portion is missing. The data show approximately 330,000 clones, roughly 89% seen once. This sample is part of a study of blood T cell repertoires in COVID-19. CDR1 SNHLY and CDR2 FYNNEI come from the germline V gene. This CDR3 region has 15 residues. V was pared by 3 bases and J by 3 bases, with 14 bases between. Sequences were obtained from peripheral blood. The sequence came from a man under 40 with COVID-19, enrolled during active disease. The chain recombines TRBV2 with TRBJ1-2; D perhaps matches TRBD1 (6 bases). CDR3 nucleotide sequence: TGTGCCAGCAGTGAGAACAGGGCGACTGACTATGGCTACACCTTC. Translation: CASSENRATDYGYTF.